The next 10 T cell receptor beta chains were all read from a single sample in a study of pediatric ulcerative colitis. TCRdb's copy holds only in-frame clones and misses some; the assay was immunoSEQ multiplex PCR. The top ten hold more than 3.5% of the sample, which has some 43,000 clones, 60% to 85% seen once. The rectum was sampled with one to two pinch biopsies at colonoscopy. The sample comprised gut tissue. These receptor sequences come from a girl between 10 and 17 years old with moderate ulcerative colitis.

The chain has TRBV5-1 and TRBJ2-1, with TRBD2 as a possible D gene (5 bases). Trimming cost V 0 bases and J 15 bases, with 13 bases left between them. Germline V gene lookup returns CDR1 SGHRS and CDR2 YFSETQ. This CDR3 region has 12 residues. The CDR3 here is CASSLVGEHPFF. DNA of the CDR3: TGCGCCAGCAGCTTGGTCGGGGAACACCCGTTCTTC. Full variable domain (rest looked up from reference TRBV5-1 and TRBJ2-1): KAGVTQTPRYLIKTRGQQVTLSCSPISGHRSVSWYQQTPGQGLQFLFEYFSETQRNKGNFPGRFSGRQFSNSRSEMNVSTLELGDSALYLCASSLVGEHPFFGPGTRLTVL.

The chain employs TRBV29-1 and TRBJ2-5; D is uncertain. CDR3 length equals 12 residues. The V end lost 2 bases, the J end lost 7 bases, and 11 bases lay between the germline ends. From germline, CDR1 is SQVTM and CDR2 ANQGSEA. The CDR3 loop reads CSVESDKGTQYF. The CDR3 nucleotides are TGCAGCGTTGAATCCGATAAAGGGACCCAGTACTTC. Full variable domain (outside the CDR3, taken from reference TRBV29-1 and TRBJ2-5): SAVISQKPSRDICQRGTSLTIQCQVDSQVTMMFWYRQQPGQSLTLIATANQGSEATYESGFVIDKFPISRPNLTFSTLTVSNMSPEDSSIYLCSVESDKGTQYFGPGTRLLVL.

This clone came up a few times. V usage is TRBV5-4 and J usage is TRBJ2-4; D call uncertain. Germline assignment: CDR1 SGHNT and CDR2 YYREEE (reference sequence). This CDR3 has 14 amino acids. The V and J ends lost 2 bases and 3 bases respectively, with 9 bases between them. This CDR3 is CASSLAEYKNIQYF. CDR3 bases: TGTGCCAGCAGCTTAGCCGAGTACAAAAACATTCAGTACTTC.

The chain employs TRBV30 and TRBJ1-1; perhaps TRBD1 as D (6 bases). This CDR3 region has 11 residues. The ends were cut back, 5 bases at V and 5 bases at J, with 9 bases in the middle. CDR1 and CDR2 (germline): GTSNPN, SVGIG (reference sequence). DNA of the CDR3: TGTGCCTGGGGACAGTTAACTGAAGCTTTCTTT. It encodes CAWGQLTEAFF.

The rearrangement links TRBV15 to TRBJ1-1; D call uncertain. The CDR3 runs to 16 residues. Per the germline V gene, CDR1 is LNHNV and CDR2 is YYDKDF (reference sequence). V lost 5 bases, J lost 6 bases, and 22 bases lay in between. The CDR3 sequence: CATSRSRLIVSAEAFF. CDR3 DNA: TGTGCCACCAGCCGTTCCAGGTTAATTGTTTCCGCTGAAGCTTTCTTT.

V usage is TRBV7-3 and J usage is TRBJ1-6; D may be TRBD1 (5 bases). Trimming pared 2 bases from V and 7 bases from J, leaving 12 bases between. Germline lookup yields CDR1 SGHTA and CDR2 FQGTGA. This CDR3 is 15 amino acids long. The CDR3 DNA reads TGTGCCAGCAGCTTATTGGGACCGCCGAATTCACCCCTCCACTTT. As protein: CASSLLGPPNSPLHF.

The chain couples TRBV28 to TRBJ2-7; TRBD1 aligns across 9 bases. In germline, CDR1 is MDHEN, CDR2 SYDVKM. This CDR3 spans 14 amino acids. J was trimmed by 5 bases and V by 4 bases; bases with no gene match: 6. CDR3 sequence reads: CASSSGQGRNEQYF. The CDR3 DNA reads TGTGCCAGCAGTTCGGGACAGGGAAGGAACGAGCAGTACTTC.

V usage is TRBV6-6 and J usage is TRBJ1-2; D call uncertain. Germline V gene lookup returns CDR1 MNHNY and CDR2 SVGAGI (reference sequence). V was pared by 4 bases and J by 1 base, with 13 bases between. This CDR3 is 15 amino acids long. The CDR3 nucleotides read TGTGCCAGCAGTTCCCAGACAACAAATAACTATGGCTACACCTTC. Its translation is CASSSQTTNNYGYTF.

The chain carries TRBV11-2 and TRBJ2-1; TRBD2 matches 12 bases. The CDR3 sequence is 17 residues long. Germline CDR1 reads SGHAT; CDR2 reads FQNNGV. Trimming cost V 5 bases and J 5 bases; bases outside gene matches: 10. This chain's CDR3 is CASSPRLAGGAHNEQFF. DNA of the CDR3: TGTGCCAGCAGCCCCCGCCTAGCGGGAGGGGCCCACAATGAGCAGTTCTTC.

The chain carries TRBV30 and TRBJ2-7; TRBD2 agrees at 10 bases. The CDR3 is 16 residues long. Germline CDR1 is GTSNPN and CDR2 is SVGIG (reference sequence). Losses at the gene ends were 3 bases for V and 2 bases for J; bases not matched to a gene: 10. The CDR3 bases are TGTGCCTGGAGACGACCGGGACTAGCGACTCCCTACGAGCAGTACTTC. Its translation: CAWRRPGLATPYEQYF.